These 4 T cell receptor beta chains were all obtained from the same sample, sequenced in a study of shared clonotypes between healthy human individuals. Clones were read by immunoSEQ multiplex PCR, and TCRdb kept only the in-frame ones, dropping some. Among over 2,000,000 clones, around 93% were seen once, and the ten largest hold over 1.5%. CD45RO negativity and positive selection for CCR7 defined naive CD8 cells, a population that excluded terminally differentiated effector memory CD45RA+ cells. The sequencing input was naive CD8+ T cells from PBMCs. Receptor source: a man in his late teens or twenties in good health. Some clones in this sample may be carry-over from other donors' samples.

V is TRBV11-3 and J is TRBJ2-2; D may match TRBD1 or TRBD2 (6 bases each). Trimming pared 4 bases from V and 5 bases from J, leaving 23 bases between. The CDR3 sequence is 18 residues long. Germline values: CDR1 SGHNT, CDR2 YENEEA. The CDR3 DNA reads TGTGCCAGCAGCTCCCCCGGGGGCGAAGTAGGAGGAACCGGGGAGCTGTTTTTT. This encodes CASSSPGGEVGGTGELFF.

This clone was observed a handful of times. The chain carries TRBV6-6 and TRBJ1-2, with D perhaps matching TRBD1 (5 bases). Germline values: CDR1 MNHNY, CDR2 SVGAGI (reference sequence). Trimming pared 6 bases from V and 9 bases from J, leaving 14 bases between. There are 12 residues in the CDR3. CDR3 region: CASRPNQGSYTF. The CDR3 nucleotides read TGTGCCAGCAGGCCGAACCAGGGTAGCTACACCTTC.

The chain recombines TRBV6-6 with TRBJ1-1; TRBD1 agrees at 7 bases. The CDR3 sequence is 12 residues long. V dropped 4 bases and J dropped 7; count of bases not matched to a gene: 3. Germline values: CDR1 MNHNY, CDR2 SVGAGI (reference sequence). The CDR3 nucleotides read TGTGCCAGCAGTTGGCAGGGGGTTGAAGCTTTCTTT. This encodes CASSWQGVEAFF.

V is TRBV5-6 and J is TRBJ2-7; D possibly corresponds to TRBD1 (5 bases). Germline CDR1 is SGHDT and CDR2 is YYEEEE. V gave up 0 bases and J gave up 2 bases, with 12 bases separating them. This CDR3 contains 15 residues. CDR3 nucleotide sequence: TGTGCCAGCAGCTTGGATCAGGGAACCCCCTACGAGCAGTACTTC. Residues: CASSLDQGTPYEQYF.